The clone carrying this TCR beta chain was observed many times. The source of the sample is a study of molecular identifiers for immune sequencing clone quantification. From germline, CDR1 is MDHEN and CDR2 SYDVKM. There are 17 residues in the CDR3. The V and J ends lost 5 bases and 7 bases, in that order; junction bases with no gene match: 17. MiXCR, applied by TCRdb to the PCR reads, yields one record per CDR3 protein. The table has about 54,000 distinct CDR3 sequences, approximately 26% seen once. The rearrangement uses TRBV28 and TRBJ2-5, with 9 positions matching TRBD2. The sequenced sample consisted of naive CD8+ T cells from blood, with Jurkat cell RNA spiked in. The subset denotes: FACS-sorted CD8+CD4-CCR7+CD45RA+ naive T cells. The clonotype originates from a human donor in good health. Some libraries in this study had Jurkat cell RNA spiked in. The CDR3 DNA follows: TGTGCCAGCAGTCGCCCCCTTACTATGCGGGGGGGCGGGACCCAGTACTTC. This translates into CASSRPLTMRGGGTQYF.